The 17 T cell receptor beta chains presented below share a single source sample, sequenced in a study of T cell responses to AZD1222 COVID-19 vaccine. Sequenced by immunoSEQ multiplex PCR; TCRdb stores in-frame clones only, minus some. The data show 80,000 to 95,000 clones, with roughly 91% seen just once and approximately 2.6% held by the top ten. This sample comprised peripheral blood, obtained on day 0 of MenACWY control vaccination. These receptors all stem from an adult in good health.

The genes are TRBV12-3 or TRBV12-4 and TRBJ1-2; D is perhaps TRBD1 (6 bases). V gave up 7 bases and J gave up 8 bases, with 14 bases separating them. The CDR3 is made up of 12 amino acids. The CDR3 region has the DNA TGTGCCAGCACTTCGGGACATGGGGGCTACACCTTC. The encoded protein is CASTSGHGGYTF.

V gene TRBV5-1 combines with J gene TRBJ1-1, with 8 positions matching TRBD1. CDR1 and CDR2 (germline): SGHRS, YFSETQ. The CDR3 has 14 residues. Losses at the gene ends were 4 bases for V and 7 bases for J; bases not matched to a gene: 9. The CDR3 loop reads CASSLTGTGIEAFF. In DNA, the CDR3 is TGCGCCAGCAGCCTCACCGGGACAGGAATTGAAGCTTTCTTT.

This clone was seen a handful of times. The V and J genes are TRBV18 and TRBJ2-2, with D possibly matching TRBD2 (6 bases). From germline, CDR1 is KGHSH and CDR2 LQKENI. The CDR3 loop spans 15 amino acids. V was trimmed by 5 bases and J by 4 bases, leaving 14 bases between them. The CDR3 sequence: CASSKTSLGTGELFF. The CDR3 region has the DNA TGTGCCAGCTCAAAAACTAGCCTAGGCACCGGGGAGCTGTTTTTT.

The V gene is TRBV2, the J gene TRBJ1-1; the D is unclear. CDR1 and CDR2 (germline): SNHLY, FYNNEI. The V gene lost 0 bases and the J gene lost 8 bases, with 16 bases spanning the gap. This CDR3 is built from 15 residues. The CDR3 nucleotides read TGTGCCAGCAGTGAAGCTCCGAGGCTCGGGAAGGAAGCTTTCTTT. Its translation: CASSEAPRLGKEAFF.

The CDR3 reads CASSWAQGARETQYF. The CDR3 region has the DNA TGCGCCAGCAGCTGGGCACAGGGGGCGAGGGAGACCCAGTACTTC. The gene calls are TRBV5-1 and TRBJ2-5; 9 nucleotides match TRBD1. Germline V gene sequence: CDR1 SGHRS, CDR2 YFSETQ. The CDR3 runs 15 residues. Germline trimming cut 3 bases from V and 5 bases from J; bases unmatched to any gene: 8.

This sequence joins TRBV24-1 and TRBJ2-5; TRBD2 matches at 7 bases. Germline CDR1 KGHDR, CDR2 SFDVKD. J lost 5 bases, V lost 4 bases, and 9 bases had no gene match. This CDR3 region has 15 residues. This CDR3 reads CATSDSRGSGETQYF. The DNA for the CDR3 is TGTGCCACCAGTGACTCCCGGGGTAGCGGGGAGACCCAGTACTTC.

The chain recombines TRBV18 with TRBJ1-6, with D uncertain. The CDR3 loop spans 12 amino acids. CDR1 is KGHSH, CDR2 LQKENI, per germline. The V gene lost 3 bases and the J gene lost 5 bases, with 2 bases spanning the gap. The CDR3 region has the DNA TGTGCCAGCTCACCGGATAATTCACCCCTCCACTTT. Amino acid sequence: CASSPDNSPLHF.

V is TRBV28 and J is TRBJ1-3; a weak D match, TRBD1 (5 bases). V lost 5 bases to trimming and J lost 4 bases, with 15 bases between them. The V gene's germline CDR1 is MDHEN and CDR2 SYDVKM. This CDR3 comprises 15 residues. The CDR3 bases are TGTGCCAGCAGTCTCCCCGGCGAGGGGGGAAACACCATATATTTT. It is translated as CASSLPGEGGNTIYF. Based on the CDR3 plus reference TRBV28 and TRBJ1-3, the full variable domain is DVKVTQSSRYLVKRTGEKVFLECVQDMDHENMFWYRQDPGLGLRLIYFSYDVKMKEKGDIPEGYSVSREKKERFSLILESASTNQTSMYLCASSLPGEGGNTIYFGEGSWLTVV.

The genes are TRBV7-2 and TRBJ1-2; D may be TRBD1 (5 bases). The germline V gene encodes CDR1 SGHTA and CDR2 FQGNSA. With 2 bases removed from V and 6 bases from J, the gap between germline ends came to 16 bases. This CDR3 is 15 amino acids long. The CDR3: CASSLNEGRFHGYTF. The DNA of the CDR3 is TGTGCCAGCAGCTTAAATGAGGGGCGCTTTCATGGCTACACCTTC.

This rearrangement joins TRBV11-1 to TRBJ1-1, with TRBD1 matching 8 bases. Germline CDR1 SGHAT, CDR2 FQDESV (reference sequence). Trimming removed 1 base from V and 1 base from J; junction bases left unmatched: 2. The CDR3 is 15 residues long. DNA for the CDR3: TGTGCCAGCAGCTTAGAAGACAGGGGGAACACTGAAGCTTTCTTT. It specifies CASSLEDRGNTEAFF.

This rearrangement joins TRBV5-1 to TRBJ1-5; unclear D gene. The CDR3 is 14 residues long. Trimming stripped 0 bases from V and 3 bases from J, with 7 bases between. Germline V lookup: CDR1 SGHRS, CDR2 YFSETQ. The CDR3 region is CASSLGHPNQPQHF. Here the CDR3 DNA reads TGCGCCAGCAGCTTGGGGCACCCCAATCAGCCCCAGCATTTT.

The CDR3 sequence is CASSLGRVNEQFF. CDR3 nucleotide sequence: TGTGCCAGCAGCTTGGGGCGGGTAAATGAGCAGTTCTTC. The V call is TRBV11-2, the J call TRBJ2-1; either TRBD1 or TRBD2 may fit D (5 bases each). Trimming shortened V by 3 bases and J by 7 bases, and 10 bases separated the two germline ends. CDR1 is SGHAT and CDR2 is FQNNGV in the germline V gene. This CDR3 is 13 amino acids long.

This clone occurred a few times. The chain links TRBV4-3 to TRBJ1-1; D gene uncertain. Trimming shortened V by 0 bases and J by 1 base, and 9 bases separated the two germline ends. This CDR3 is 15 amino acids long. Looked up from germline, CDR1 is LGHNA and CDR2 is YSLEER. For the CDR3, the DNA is TGCGCCAGCAGCCAAGATTTGAACAGGAACACTGAAGCTTTCTTT. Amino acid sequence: CASSQDLNRNTEAFF.

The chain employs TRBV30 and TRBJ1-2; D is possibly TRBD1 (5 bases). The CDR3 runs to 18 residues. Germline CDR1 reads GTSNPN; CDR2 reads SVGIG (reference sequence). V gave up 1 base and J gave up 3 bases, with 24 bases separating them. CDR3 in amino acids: CAWSGTTSLPGGYYGYTF. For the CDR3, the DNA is TGTGCCTGGAGTGGAACCACATCTTTACCGGGGGGGTACTATGGCTACACCTTC.

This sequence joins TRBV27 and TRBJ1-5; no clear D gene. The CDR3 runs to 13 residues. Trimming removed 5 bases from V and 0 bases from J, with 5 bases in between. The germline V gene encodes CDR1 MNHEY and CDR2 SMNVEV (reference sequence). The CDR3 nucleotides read TGTGCCAGCAGTCATGATAGCAATCAGCCCCAGCATTTT. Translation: CASSHDSNQPQHF.

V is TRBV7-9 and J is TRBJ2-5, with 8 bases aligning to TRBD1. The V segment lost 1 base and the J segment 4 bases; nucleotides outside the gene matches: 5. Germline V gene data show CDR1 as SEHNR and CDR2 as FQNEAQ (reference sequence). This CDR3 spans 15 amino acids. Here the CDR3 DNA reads TGTGCCAGCAGCTTAGGGACAGGGATACCAGAGACCCAGTACTTC. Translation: CASSLGTGIPETQYF.

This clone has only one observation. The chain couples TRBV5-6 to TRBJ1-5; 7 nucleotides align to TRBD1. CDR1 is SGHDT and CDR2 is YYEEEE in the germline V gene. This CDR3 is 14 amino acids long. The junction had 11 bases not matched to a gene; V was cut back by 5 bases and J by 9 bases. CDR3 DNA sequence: TGTGCCAGCAGTGGACAGGAACTAGACTCGCCCCAGCATTTT. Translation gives CASSGQELDSPQHF.